Below, 32 T cell receptor beta chains from the same sample are listed, as sequenced in a study of control samples from healthy donors and cancer patients. The method was immunoSEQ multiplex PCR; TCRdb's version includes in-frame clones alone and lacks a portion of them. The table includes about 160,000 clones, 90% to 95% detected once. Sequences were obtained from blood. The source of these receptors is a woman in her 30s in good health.

V is TRBV28 and J is TRBJ1-1, with 7 nucleotides matching TRBD1. V was clipped by 3 bases and J by 6 bases; unmatched bases: 16. The CDR3 extends over 17 amino acids. From germline, CDR1 is MDHEN and CDR2 SYDVKM. The CDR3 here is CASSFRDRARGAPEAFF. CDR3 DNA sequence: TGTGCCAGCAGTTTCCGCGACAGGGCCAGGGGGGCTCCTGAAGCTTTCTTT.

This clone was recorded once. The V and J genes are TRBV29-1 and TRBJ1-6; 8 bases are shared with TRBD1. The germline V gene has CDR1 SQVTM and CDR2 ANQGSEA. V gave up 3 bases and J gave up 9 bases; unmatched junction bases: 7. CDR3 length: 14 residues. CDR3 in amino acids: CSVDVTGGGSPLHF. CDR3 in DNA: TGCAGCGTTGATGTTACAGGGGGAGGTTCACCCCTCCACTTT.

The genes are TRBV5-1 and TRBJ2-2; TRBD1 matches 9 bases. The CDR3 length is 16 residues. V lost 3 bases and J lost 7; bases outside the gene matches: 10. Germline V gene data show CDR1 as SGHRS and CDR2 as YFSETQ. The DNA of the CDR3 is TGCGCCAGCAGCTCTCACCGGGACAGGGTCAGCGGGGAGCTGTTTTTT. Its translation is CASSSHRDRVSGELFF.

This rearrangement joins TRBV5-4 to TRBJ1-2; a possible D gene is TRBD1 (6 bases). The CDR3 runs to 17 residues. The V end lost 0 bases, the J end lost 4 bases, and 19 bases lay between the germline ends. Germline V CDR1 and CDR2: SGHNT, YYREEE (reference sequence). DNA for the CDR3: TGTGCCAGCAGCTTGGGGGCAGGGGACACCACCCTCTATGGCTACACCTTC. It encodes CASSLGAGDTTLYGYTF.

The V call is TRBV19, the J call TRBJ1-1, with 12 bases that match TRBD1. Trimming took 5 bases from V and 4 from J; bases not matched to a gene: 11. Germline values: CDR1 LNHDA, CDR2 SQIVND (reference sequence). The CDR3 consists of 17 residues. CDR3 residues: CASSHTGDRGLSTEAFF. CDR3 bases: TGTGCCAGTAGTCATACTGGGGACAGGGGGCTTAGCACTGAAGCTTTCTTT.

The chain links TRBV5-1 to TRBJ2-7; TRBD2 might be the D (6 bases). Germline-derived CDR1 and CDR2 are SGHRS and YFSETQ. Trimming shortened V by 4 bases and J by 0 bases, and 17 bases separated the two germline ends. This CDR3 is built from 16 residues. CDR3 sequence reads: CASSPTAGGTSYEQYF. The CDR3 nucleotides read TGCGCCAGCAGCCCGACGGCGGGCGGGACCTCCTACGAGCAGTACTTC.

The chain is built from TRBV5-1 and TRBJ2-2; D may match TRBD1 or TRBD2 (5 bases each). V was shortened by 0 bases and J by 2 bases, with 14 bases between the two germline ends. The CDR3 extends over 17 amino acids. The germline V gene has CDR1 SGHRS and CDR2 YFSETQ. The CDR3 DNA reads TGCGCCAGCAGCTTGGAAGGGACCCTACTTAACACCGGGGAGCTGTTTTTT. Protein sequence: CASSLEGTLLNTGELFF.

CDR3 in amino acids: CASSQTGPIDTIYF. DNA for the CDR3: TGTGCCAGCAGTCAGACCGGGCCCATTGACACCATATATTTT. The chain recombines TRBV6-6 with TRBJ1-3; no reliable D call. The CDR3 is 14 amino acids. The V gene lost 5 bases and the J gene lost 8 bases, with 16 bases spanning the gap. Per germline, CDR1 MNHNY and CDR2 SVGAGI (reference sequence).

The chain carries TRBV5-1 and TRBJ2-7, with TRBD2 matching 8 bases. The junction had 12 bases not matched to a gene; V was cut back by 0 bases and J by 1 base. Germline CDR1 and CDR2: SGHRS and YFSETQ. The CDR3 runs to 18 residues. The CDR3 loop is CASSLGYREGSRSYEQYF. Written as DNA, the CDR3 is TGCGCCAGCAGCTTGGGATACCGGGAGGGGTCGCGGTCCTACGAGCAGTACTTC.

This clone was seen once. The chain joins TRBV11-3 to TRBJ2-7; 8 bases fit TRBD1. CDR1 and CDR2 from the germline V gene are SGHNT and YENEEA. V shed 5 bases, J shed 4 bases, and the junction held 10 bases outside the gene matches. The CDR3 loop spans 15 amino acids. For the CDR3, the DNA is TGTGCCAGCAGCCGCACGGGGACAGGAGCGTACGAGCAGTACTTC. It yields the protein CASSRTGTGAYEQYF. Based on the CDR3 plus reference TRBV11-3 and TRBJ2-7, the full variable domain is EAGVVQSPRYKIIEKKQPVAFWCNPISGHNTLYWYLQNLGQGPELLIRYENEEAVDDSQLPKDRFSAERLKGVDSTLKIQPAELGDSAVYLCASSRTGTGAYEQYFGPGTRLTVT.

The chain uses TRBV30 and TRBJ1-5, with 9 bases aligning to TRBD1. In germline, CDR1 is GTSNPN, CDR2 SVGIG (reference sequence). This CDR3 has 17 residues. J was trimmed by 6 bases and V by 5 bases; bases with no gene match: 17. As DNA, the CDR3 is TGTGCCTGGCAAGGACAGGGGAACATCCTCAGAGGTCAGCCCCAGCATTTT. This gives the protein CAWQGQGNILRGQPQHF. The whole variable domain, remainder taken from reference TRBV30 and TRBJ1-5, is SQTIHQWPATLVQPVGSPLSLECTVEGTSNPNLYWYRQAAGRGLQLLFYSVGIGQISSEVPQNLSASRPQDRQFILSSKKLLLSDSGFYLCAWQGQGNILRGQPQHFGDGTRLSIL.

This clone was observed a single time. The rearrangement uses TRBV4-1 and TRBJ2-7; D remains ambiguous. V was clipped by 2 bases and J by 2 bases, with 19 bases between them. Germline CDR1 and CDR2: MGHRA and YSYEKL. This CDR3 spans 17 amino acids. CDR3 sequence: CASSQTPDSPVTYEQYF. The CDR3 coding sequence is TGCGCCAGCAGCCAAACCCCCGACTCCCCCGTAACCTACGAGCAGTACTTC.

The chain employs TRBV7-9 and TRBJ1-1; D not certain. This CDR3 has 11 amino acids. CDR1 SEHNR and CDR2 FQNEAQ come from the germline V gene (reference sequence). Between the trimmed V and J ends, which lost 5 bases and 4 bases, there was a span of 5 bases. CDR3 DNA sequence: TGTGCCAGCAGCCCGCCCACTGAAGCTTTCTTT. Protein product: CASSPPTEAFF.

This clone occurred once. The V call is TRBV19, the J call TRBJ2-7, with 8 positions matching TRBD1. V was clipped by 1 base and J by 2 bases; unmatched bases: 7. CDR1 and CDR2 (germline): LNHDA, SQIVND (reference sequence). The CDR3 extends over 16 amino acids. The CDR3 sequence is CASSIANGQGAYEQYF. The CDR3 nucleotides are TGTGCCAGTAGTATAGCAAACGGACAGGGCGCCTACGAGCAGTACTTC.

The V and J genes are TRBV29-1 and TRBJ1-4; D call uncertain. Per the germline V gene, CDR1 is SQVTM and CDR2 is ANQGSEA. This CDR3 has 13 amino acids. Trimming shortened V by 5 bases and J by 8 bases, and 15 bases separated the two germline ends. The CDR3 protein is CSVQAPLGEKLFF. For the CDR3, the DNA is TGCAGCGTTCAGGCCCCCTTAGGAGAAAAACTGTTTTTT.

This chain connects TRBV15 to TRBJ1-1, with D tentatively TRBD1 (5 bases). V lost 8 bases to trimming and J lost 6 bases, with 16 bases between them. The CDR3 contains 13 residues. CDR1 and CDR2 (germline): LNHNV, YYDKDF (reference sequence). CDR3 region: CATRRGVNAEAFF. CDR3 sequence (DNA): TGTGCCACCCGTCGGGGGGTAAACGCTGAAGCTTTCTTT.

This chain links TRBV28 with TRBJ2-2, with 7 bases identical to TRBD1. CDR3 length: 16 amino acids. Germline CDR1 is MDHEN and CDR2 is SYDVKM. J gave up 0 bases and V 5 bases, and 6 bases lay outside the gene matches. The CDR3 DNA reads as TGTGCCAGCAGTGACACCCAGGGGGCGAACACCGGGGAGCTGTTTTTT. Protein sequence: CASSDTQGANTGELFF.

This clone was detected only once. V and J are TRBV2 and TRBJ1-4; 7 bases align to TRBD1. J gave up 3 bases and V 1 base, and 2 bases lay outside the gene matches. The CDR3 has 15 residues. CDR1 is SNHLY and CDR2 is FYNNEI in the germline V gene. The CDR3 coding sequence is TGTGCCAGCAGTGAAGTCCAGGGGGCTAATGAAAAACTGTTTTTT. It translates to CASSEVQGANEKLFF.

V gene TRBV27 combines with J gene TRBJ1-2; TRBD1 aligns across 9 bases. Germline V gene sequence: CDR1 MNHEY, CDR2 SMNVEV (reference sequence). The trim removed 4 bases at V and 6 bases at J, leaving 9 bases unmatched. This CDR3 comprises 15 residues. The CDR3 DNA sequence: TGTGCCAGCAGTTCCTGGCGCGACAGGGGGAATGGCTACACCTTC. Translated: CASSSWRDRGNGYTF.

This clone was recorded only once. This chain uses TRBV6-6 with TRBJ2-7; D perhaps matches TRBD1 (6 bases). This CDR3 comprises 13 residues. With 4 bases removed from V and 2 bases from J, the gap between germline ends came to 9 bases. Germline V CDR1 and CDR2: MNHNY, SVGAGI (reference sequence). The CDR3 here is CASSSDRPYEQYF. In nucleotides, the CDR3 is TGTGCCAGCAGTTCCGACAGGCCCTACGAGCAGTACTTC.

The V and J genes are TRBV7-6 and TRBJ1-4; the D gene is possibly TRBD1 (6 bases). The CDR3 has 17 amino acids. Germline V gene sequence: CDR1 SGHVS, CDR2 FNYEAQ. Trimming pared 1 base from V and 0 bases from J, leaving 12 bases between. CDR3 protein: CASSLVATGATNEKLFF. The CDR3 coding sequence is TGTGCCAGCAGCTTAGTGGCGACAGGTGCAACTAATGAAAAACTGTTTTTT.

The CDR3 DNA is TGTGCCAGCAGCCCAACTAGCGGGCTGCCCTACGAGCAGTACTTC. Encoded protein: CASSPTSGLPYEQYF. The V gene is TRBV7-2, the J gene TRBJ2-7, with 9 bases matching TRBD2. After removal of 5 bases from V and 2 bases from J, the junction contained 7 bases not matched to a gene. Germline CDR1 and CDR2: SGHTA and FQGNSA. The CDR3 length is 15 residues.

The chain recombines TRBV14 with TRBJ1-3; possibly TRBD1 for D (5 bases). V was pared by 4 bases and J by 5 bases, with 18 bases between. Germline CDR1 is SGHDN and CDR2 is FVKESK. CDR3 length equals 16 residues. CDR3 sequence reads: CASSRVVSPGRNTIYF. CDR3 DNA sequence: TGTGCCAGCAGCCGCGTCGTATCTCCAGGGAGAAACACCATATATTTT.

DNA for the CDR3: TGTGCCAGCAGTTACTCAGCTGCTGTGGGCGGTCATACGCAGTATTTT. As protein: CASSYSAAVGGHTQYF. The V and J genes are TRBV6-5 and TRBJ2-3; D call uncertain. The ends were cut back, 0 bases at V and 7 bases at J, with 17 bases in the middle. This CDR3 comprises 16 residues. Germline V gene sequence: CDR1 MNHEY, CDR2 SVGAGI.

A single count supports this clone. The rearrangement uses TRBV23-1 and TRBJ2-1; 10 bases line up with TRBD2. TRBV23-1 is marked as an open reading frame, function uncertain. V shed 2 bases, J shed 0 bases, and the junction held 1 base outside the gene matches. The CDR3 is made up of 16 amino acids. The CDR3, as DNA: TGCGCCAGCAGTCAACCTAGCGGGAGCTCCTACAATGAGCAGTTCTTC. Its protein product is CASSQPSGSSYNEQFF.

This chain joins TRBV19 and TRBJ1-2; TRBD1 might be the D (6 bases). This CDR3 is 14 amino acids long. The V end was cut by 4 bases, the J end by 7 bases, with 16 bases between. The germline V gene has CDR1 LNHDA and CDR2 SQIVND (reference sequence). The chain's CDR3 is CASSTSNRVGGYTF. Here the CDR3 DNA reads TGTGCCAGTAGTACGTCAAACAGGGTTGGTGGCTACACCTTC. Full variable domain (outside the CDR3, taken from reference TRBV19 and TRBJ1-2): DGGITQSPKYLFRKEGQNVTLSCEQNLNHDAMYWYRQDPGQGLRLIYYSQIVNDFQKGDIAEGYSVSREKKESFPLTVTSAQKNPTAFYLCASSTSNRVGGYTFGSGTRLTVV.

The V call is TRBV3-1 (or the pseudogene TRBV3-2), the J call TRBJ1-1; no clear D. Trimming removed 2 bases from V and 0 bases from J, with 7 bases in between. CDR3 length: 14 amino acids. The germline V gene has CDR1 LGHDT and CDR2 YNNKEL (reference sequence). The CDR3 region has the DNA TGTGCCAGCAGCCAACCAAGGATGAACACTGAAGCTTTCTTT. Its translation: CASSQPRMNTEAFF.

The V call is TRBV3-1 (or the pseudogene TRBV3-2), the J call TRBJ2-6; D may be TRBD1 (5 bases). The CDR3 contains 15 residues. Per germline, CDR1 LGHDT and CDR2 YNNKEL (reference sequence). The germline V and J ends were trimmed by 2 bases and 0 bases, with 5 bases remaining between them. CDR3 nucleotides: TGTGCCAGCAGCCAAAGGGGCTCTGGGGCCAACGTCCTGACTTTC. Its translation: CASSQRGSGANVLTF.

The chain joins TRBV3-1 (or the pseudogene TRBV3-2) to TRBJ2-5, with D possibly called TRBD1 or TRBD2 (6 bases each). Germline V gives CDR1 LGHDT, CDR2 YNNKEL (reference sequence). The CDR3 consists of 17 residues. V lost 5 bases to trimming and J lost 4 bases, with 23 bases between them. The CDR3 sequence is CASSSVLSGAPGETQYF. Here the CDR3 DNA reads TGTGCCAGCAGCTCAGTCCTGTCGGGGGCCCCGGGAGAGACCCAGTACTTC.

The chain joins TRBV7-2 to TRBJ2-7; D uncertain. Trimming cost V 5 bases and J 6 bases, with 17 bases left between them. This CDR3 comprises 14 residues. The germline V gene encodes CDR1 SGHTA and CDR2 FQGNSA. DNA for the CDR3: TGTGCCAGCAGCCGGACGTCGCCCAGGATCGAGCAGTACTTC. Protein sequence: CASSRTSPRIEQYF.

The chain recombines TRBV30 with TRBJ2-1; TRBD2 aligns across 8 bases. The CDR3 runs 14 residues. The germline V gene encodes CDR1 GTSNPN and CDR2 SVGIG (reference sequence). With 0 bases clipped from V and 3 bases from J, the junction kept 1 base outside the gene matches. The CDR3 region is CAWSVLADYNEQFF. The CDR3 DNA follows: TGTGCCTGGAGTGTACTAGCGGACTACAATGAGCAGTTCTTC.

The genes are TRBV2 and TRBJ2-7, with 9 nucleotides matching TRBD1. CDR1 SNHLY and CDR2 FYNNEI come from the germline V gene. CDR3 length: 13 residues. CDR3 sequence: CASLVDRGYEQYF. The CDR3 region has the DNA TGTGCTAGCCTCGTGGACAGGGGATACGAGCAGTACTTC.